This entry lists 26 T cell receptor beta chains sequenced from one sample in a study of T cell repertoires in cytomegalovirus infection. These TCRs' antigens remain unknown. TCRdb analysed the reads with MiXCR anew, one entry per CDR3 protein. The sample holds fewer than 950,000 distinct CDR3 sequences, 30% to 35% seen once. The specimen was cultured CD8+ T cells from PBMCs, collected from culture after CMV antigen stimulation. These receptors all stem from a human donor in good health (CMV status not recorded). Some clones in this sample may be carry-over from other donors' samples.

The CDR3 here is CALESDPAVYTF. Written as DNA, the CDR3 is TGTGCCCTGGAGTCGGACCCGGCGGTCTACACCTTC. The rearrangement joins TRBV7-9 to TRBJ1-2; D gene ambiguous. The CDR3 loop spans 12 amino acids. Germline values: CDR1 SEHNR, CDR2 FQNEAQ (reference sequence). V dropped 11 bases and J dropped 10 bases, with 20 bases sitting between them.

This chain joins TRBV4-1 and TRBJ2-4, with TRBD1 as a possible D gene (6 bases). V was trimmed by 0 bases and J by 6 bases, leaving 12 bases between them. CDR1 MGHRA and CDR2 YSYEKL come from the germline V gene. CDR3 length: 15 residues. The CDR3 region has the DNA TGCGCCAGCAGCCAAGATCTCAGGGGTTTAAACATTCAGTACTTC. Its translation is CASSQDLRGLNIQYF.

Concerning this clonotype itself: A much bigger clone sits one base away, suggesting this may be a read error. The genes are TRBV7-9 and TRBJ1-2; possible D gene TRBD1, 5 bases. The V gene's germline CDR1 is SEHNR and CDR2 FQNEAQ (reference sequence). This CDR3 comprises 12 residues. V lost 4 bases and J lost 6, with 9 bases in between. The CDR3 DNA reads as TGTGCCAGCAGCTGGGGGACGGATGGCTACACCTTC. Its translation: CASSWGTDGYTF.

The chain joins TRBV7-9 to TRBJ2-1; the D is unclear. The V gene lost 5 bases and the J gene lost 0 bases, with 14 bases spanning the gap. The CDR3 has 16 residues. Germline CDR1 SEHNR, CDR2 FQNEAQ (reference sequence). CDR3 coding DNA: TGTGCCAGCAGCACCCAGCGCCGGAGCTCCTACAATGAGCAGTTCTTC. Protein: CASSTQRRSSYNEQFF.

Only a few counts were recorded for this clonotype. The CDR3 sequence: CASSSPIAGWDEQFF. DNA of the CDR3: TGTGCCAGCAGCTCCCCCATAGCGGGGTGGGATGAGCAGTTCTTC. This chain connects TRBV7-9 to TRBJ2-1; TRBD2 aligns across 8 bases. The length of the CDR3 is 15 residues. V was clipped by 4 bases and J by 8 bases; unmatched bases: 10. Germline V gene lookup returns CDR1 SEHNR and CDR2 FQNEAQ (reference sequence).

The J gene is TRBJ2-7, the V gene TRBV5-1; D could derive from TRBD1 or TRBD2 (5 bases each). CDR1 SGHRS and CDR2 YFSETQ come from the germline V gene. The CDR3 is 15 residues long. Trimming shortened V by 3 bases and J by 4 bases, and 17 bases separated the two germline ends. This chain's CDR3 is CASSSTGLRTYEQYF. CDR3 in DNA: TGCGCCAGCAGCTCTACAGGACTGAGGACTTACGAGCAGTACTTC. The variable domain in full, completed from reference TRBV5-1 and TRBJ2-7, reads KAGVTQTPRYLIKTRGQQVTLSCSPISGHRSVSWYQQTPGQGLQFLFEYFSETQRNKGNFPGRFSGRQFSNSRSEMNVSTLELGDSALYLCASSSTGLRTYEQYFGPGTRLTVT.

This clonotype was seen repeatedly, ten times or more. This chain connects TRBV7-2 to TRBJ1-1; 7 bases agree with TRBD1. Germline CDR1 SGHTA, CDR2 FQGNSA. This CDR3 contains 15 residues. V shed 2 bases, J shed 0 bases, and the junction held 3 bases outside the gene matches. For the CDR3, the DNA is TGTGCCAGCAGCTTAACAGGGGTAATGAACACTGAAGCTTTCTTT. This codes for CASSLTGVMNTEAFF.

This chain connects TRBV27 to TRBJ2-1; D gene uncertain. The CDR3 runs 11 residues. Trimming took 6 bases from V and 8 from J, leaving 8 bases between them. CDR1 is MNHEY and CDR2 is SMNVEV in the germline V gene (reference sequence). CDR3 region: CASRRWDEQFF. The CDR3 nucleotides are TGTGCCAGCAGGAGGTGGGATGAGCAGTTCTTC.

The genes are TRBV5-5 and TRBJ1-1; 9 bases match TRBD1. Germline trimming cut 2 bases from V and 2 bases from J; bases unmatched to any gene: 4. The CDR3 consists of 15 residues. CDR1 and CDR2 (germline): SGHKS, YYEKEE (reference sequence). The CDR3 region has the DNA TGTGCCAGCAGCTTAGACAGGGGGAGCAACACTGAAGCTTTCTTT. Translation gives CASSLDRGSNTEAFF.

The V and J genes are TRBV24-1 and TRBJ1-1, with 8 bases that match TRBD1. V lost 4 bases and J lost 1; bases outside the gene matches: 4. The CDR3 has 15 residues. Per germline, CDR1 KGHDR and CDR2 SFDVKD. The CDR3 reads CATSEGDRQNTEAFF. CDR3 nucleotides: TGTGCCACCAGTGAGGGGGACAGGCAGAACACTGAAGCTTTCTTT.

This clonotype occurred once. The chain carries TRBV27 and TRBJ2-7, with D possibly called TRBD1 or TRBD2 (5 bases each). Germline CDR1 reads MNHEY; CDR2 reads SMNVEV (reference sequence). The CDR3 has 15 amino acids. Between the trimmed V and J ends, which lost 2 bases and 3 bases, there was a span of 14 bases. CDR3 sequence reads: CASSLKTGTFYEQYV. The DNA of the CDR3 is TGTGCCAGCAGTTTAAAAACGGGGACCTTCTACGAGCAGTACGTC.

The rearrangement links TRBV7-6 to TRBJ1-1; no definite D call. The CDR3 contains 17 residues. The germline V gene has CDR1 SGHVS and CDR2 FNYEAQ. The V end was cut by 5 bases, the J end by 4 bases, with 23 bases between. This CDR3 is CASSLFSPQPPGTEAFF. CDR3 coding DNA: TGTGCCAGCAGCCTATTTTCTCCCCAACCGCCGGGCACTGAAGCTTTCTTT.

The V gene is TRBV6-5, the J gene TRBJ1-5; maybe TRBD1 (6 bases). In germline, CDR1 is MNHEY, CDR2 SVGAGI. The V and J ends lost 0 bases and 7 bases respectively, with 10 bases between them. The CDR3 spans 14 residues. The chain's CDR3 is CASSYSGGRQPQHF. The DNA for the CDR3 is TGTGCCAGCAGTTACTCGGGGGGCAGGCAGCCCCAGCATTTT.

The V call is TRBV19, the J call TRBJ2-7; tentatively, D is TRBD1 (5 bases). In germline, CDR1 is LNHDA, CDR2 SQIVND (reference sequence). The germline V and J ends were trimmed by 0 bases and 3 bases, with 6 bases remaining between them. The CDR3 consists of 13 residues. CDR3 loop: CASSIEQGYEQYF. CDR3 bases: TGTGCCAGTAGTATAGAGCAGGGCTACGAGCAGTACTTC. Based on the CDR3 plus reference TRBV19 and TRBJ2-7, the full variable domain is DGGITQSPKYLFRKEGQNVTLSCEQNLNHDAMYWYRQDPGQGLRLIYYSQIVNDFQKGDIAEGYSVSREKKESFPLTVTSAQKNPTAFYLCASSIEQGYEQYFGPGTRLTVT.

This clonotype was observed a handful of times. The chain couples TRBV28 to TRBJ2-7; 12 bases fit TRBD1. This CDR3 spans 16 amino acids. After removal of 6 bases from V and 2 bases from J, the junction contained 8 bases not matched to a gene. CDR1 is MDHEN, CDR2 SYDVKM, per germline. The CDR3 nucleotides are TGTGCCAGCAGCCCAACCGGGACAGGGGGCGCCTACGAGCAGTACGTC. Protein product: CASSPTGTGGAYEQYV.

This clonotype came up a few times. This may stem from a read error, because a much larger clone lies one nucleotide away. The chain couples TRBV6-6 to TRBJ1-1; a weak D match, TRBD1 (5 bases). Trimming took off 6 bases at V and 3 bases at J, with 8 bases between the two ends. The CDR3 has 12 residues. CDR1 and CDR2 from the germline V gene are MNHNY and SVGAGI (reference sequence). The CDR3 here is CASRWGDTEAFF. The CDR3, as DNA: TGTGCCAGCAGATGGGGGGACACTGAAGCTTTCTTT.

This chain connects TRBV4-1 to TRBJ2-2, with a weak D call TRBD1 (6 bases). The germline V and J ends were trimmed by 5 bases and 7 bases, with 11 bases remaining between them. This CDR3 region has 13 residues. Per germline, CDR1 MGHRA and CDR2 YSYEKL. The CDR3 loop is CASSIRTDGELFF. Written as DNA, the CDR3 is TGCGCCAGCAGCATCAGGACAGACGGGGAGCTGTTTTTT.

The chain uses TRBV20-1 and TRBJ1-2; D is unclear. The germline V and J ends were trimmed by 1 base and 4 bases, with 10 bases remaining between them. Germline CDR1 DFQATT, CDR2 SNEGSKA (reference sequence). CDR3 length: 13 residues. This chain's CDR3 is CSARAQLIYGYTF. For the CDR3, the DNA is TGCAGTGCTAGAGCACAGCTTATCTATGGCTACACCTTC.

At least ten counts were recorded for this clonotype. The chain links TRBV7-8 to TRBJ2-5; 12 bases line up with TRBD2. The CDR3 contains 15 residues. The V and J ends lost 7 bases and 2 bases, in that order; junction bases with no gene match: 5. CDR1 is SGHVS and CDR2 is FQNEAQ in the germline V gene. For the CDR3, the DNA is TGTGCCAGCATCCGGACTAGCGGGGAGCAAGAGACCCAGTACTTC. Translating it yields CASIRTSGEQETQYF.

V gene TRBV12-5 combines with J gene TRBJ1-4; 10 nucleotides match TRBD1. The CDR3 runs 15 residues. The V gene's germline CDR1 is LGHNT and CDR2 FRNRAP. V was pared by 6 bases and J by 8 bases, with 9 bases of the junction left unmatched. CDR3 coding DNA: TGTGCTAGTGGCAAGAGACAGGGGGCGGAAGAAAAACTGTTTTTT. It encodes CASGKRQGAEEKLFF.

V usage is TRBV19 and J usage is TRBJ1-1, with D unresolved. V was trimmed by 2 bases and J by 4 bases, leaving 8 bases between them. Germline CDR1 reads LNHDA; CDR2 reads SQIVND (reference sequence). CDR3 length: 13 residues. CDR3 nucleotide sequence: TGTGCCAGTAGTATACCGGGGTTCACTGAAGCTTTCTTT. As protein: CASSIPGFTEAFF.

This clonotype has just a few counts. The chain joins TRBV5-8 to TRBJ2-7; 9 bases fit TRBD1. The V gene's germline CDR1 is SGHTS and CDR2 YDEGEE. This CDR3 is 17 amino acids long. The ends lost 3 bases at V and 0 bases at J; junction bases unmatched: 10. The CDR3 DNA sequence: TGTGCCAGCAGCTCACTAGTAGGGACAGGGAGCTCCTACGAGCAGTACTTC. Translating gives CASSSLVGTGSSYEQYF.

The gene calls are TRBV19 and TRBJ1-6; D possibly corresponds to TRBD1 (5 bases). Trimming took 7 bases from V and 8 from J, leaving 9 bases between them. The CDR3 has 12 residues. Germline V gene data show CDR1 as LNHDA and CDR2 as SQIVND (reference sequence). CDR3 sequence (DNA): TGTGCCAGTAAGGCAGGGTATTCACCCCTCCACTTT. Residues: CASKAGYSPLHF.

V and J are TRBV7-8 and TRBJ2-6; either TRBD1 or TRBD2 may supply D (5 bases each). CDR1 and CDR2 (germline): SGHVS, FQNEAQ. CDR3 size: 19 residues. V lost 5 bases and J lost 6, with 26 bases in between. CDR3 sequence: CASSTRGTGGFHVANVLTF. The CDR3 coding sequence is TGTGCCAGCAGCACCCGGGGCACCGGTGGATTTCACGTGGCCAACGTCCTGACTTTC.

This clonotype has more than one count but fewer than ten. V gene TRBV7-8 combines with J gene TRBJ2-1, with 16 bases identical to TRBD2. Per the germline V gene, CDR1 is SGHVS and CDR2 is FQNEAQ. The CDR3 spans 19 residues. J was trimmed by 7 bases and V by 1 base; bases with no gene match: 10. This chain's CDR3 is CASSLGVGTSGGVGNEQFF. In DNA, the CDR3 is TGTGCCAGCAGCTTAGGGGTAGGGACTAGCGGGGGGGTGGGGAATGAGCAGTTCTTC.

The V call is TRBV7-6, the J call TRBJ2-7, with unresolved D. The CDR3 length is 11 residues. Germline CDR1 is SGHVS and CDR2 is FNYEAQ. The germline V and J ends were trimmed by 5 bases and 6 bases, with 8 bases remaining between them. The CDR3 bases are TGTGCCAGCAGCCCCCATCGCGAGCAGTACTTC. This encodes CASSPHREQYF.